This T cell receptor (beta chain) was recovered during a study of cytomegalovirus exposure and HLA in healthy donors. The PCR used 60 Vbeta and 13 Jbeta primers. Some clones are missing from TCRdb's copy, which holds only in-frame ones; the method was immunoSEQ multiplex PCR. The sample holds tens of thousands of clones. The CDR3 sequence is 13 residues long. Trimming left V 0 bases short and J 3 bases short, with 6 bases between. CDR1 is SGHRS and CDR2 is YFSETQ in the germline V gene. The chain is built from TRBV5-1 and TRBJ1-2; unclear D gene. This TCR derives from a woman between 40 and 55 years old in good health and CMV-seronegative. The sequenced sample consisted of PBMCs. The CDR3 sequence is CASSLARDYGYTF. CDR3 in DNA: TGCGCCAGCAGCTTGGCTCGGGACTATGGCTACACCTTC.